Shown below are 22 T cell receptor beta chains from a single sample sequenced in a study of T cells after yellow fever vaccination. Each CDR3 protein is one row after TCRdb ran MiXCR on the 5' RACE reads. Here the sample spans approximately 160,000 distinct CDR3 sequences, about a tenth being singletons. Sequencing was performed on CD8+ T cells sorted from PBMCs, taken 45 days after the yellow fever booster vaccination. These receptor sequences come from a man in his late teens or twenties who received the YFV17D yellow fever vaccine.

This clonotype was detected a few times. V gene TRBV10-3 combines with J gene TRBJ2-5; weak D call: TRBD2 (5 bases). V was clipped by 3 bases and J by 0 bases, with 14 bases between them. The CDR3 is 16 residues long. CDR1 is ENHRY, CDR2 SYGVKD, per germline. The DNA of the CDR3 is TGTGCCATCAGTGATTTAGGGAGCCCGTACCAAGAGACCCAGTACTTC. Its translation: CAISDLGSPYQETQYF.

This clonotype was seen a few times. V and J are TRBV12-3 or TRBV12-4 and TRBJ2-2, with 10 positions matching TRBD1. CDR3 size: 16 residues. V lost 7 bases and J lost 3; bases outside the gene matches: 8. In DNA, the CDR3 is TGTGCCAGCAACCCGGGACAGGGGCTGTACACCGGGGAGCTGTTTTTT. It is translated as CASNPGQGLYTGELFF.

V is TRBV5-6 and J is TRBJ2-7, with no clear D. CDR1 is SGHDT and CDR2 is YYEEEE in the germline V gene. The CDR3 is 14 residues long. Deletions cut 2 bases from V and 0 bases from J, with 9 bases between. CDR3 residues: CASSFLATSYEQYF. CDR3 nucleotides: TGTGCCAGCAGCTTTTTGGCCACCTCCTACGAGCAGTACTTC.

This clonotype showed up just a few times. The chain couples TRBV6-2 or TRBV6-3 to TRBJ2-7; D is perhaps TRBD2 (5 bases). Germline V gene lookup returns CDR1 MNHEY and CDR2 SVGEGT. The CDR3 totals 13 residues. The V end was cut by 7 bases, the J end by 1 base, with 11 bases between. In DNA form, the CDR3 reads TGTGCCAGCACCCTCGGGGTTTCCTACGAGCAGTACTTC. This translates into CASTLGVSYEQYF.

This sequence joins TRBV27 and TRBJ2-7; 8 bases match TRBD2. The CDR3 loop spans 13 amino acids. The V gene end was trimmed by 6 bases and the J gene end by 6 bases; junction bases not matched to a gene: 7. The germline CDR1 and CDR2 sequences are MNHEY and SMNVEV (reference sequence). The CDR3 is CASSHSAGGEQYF. DNA of the CDR3: TGTGCCAGCAGCCATTCTGCGGGGGGCGAGCAGTACTTC.

This clonotype was seen at least ten times. This chain joins TRBV6-4 and TRBJ2-1, with a weak D call TRBD2 (5 bases). The V end lost 4 bases, the J end lost 10 bases, and 8 bases lay between the germline ends. The CDR3 consists of 11 residues. CDR1 MRHNA and CDR2 SNTAGT come from the germline V gene. The CDR3 protein is CASSARGEQFF. In DNA form, the CDR3 reads TGTGCCAGCAGTGCCCGCGGGGAGCAGTTCTTC.

In its sample, this clonotype was seen a few times. V and J are TRBV29-1 and TRBJ2-1, with 7 bases aligning to TRBD1. CDR3 length: 14 amino acids. Trimming cost V 4 bases and J 7 bases; bases outside gene matches: 10. Germline CDR1 is SQVTM and CDR2 is ANQGSEA. Written as DNA, the CDR3 is TGCAGCGTTGGGGCAGGGGGTTCTGGGAATGAGCAGTTCTTC. Translation: CSVGAGGSGNEQFF.

This clonotype was seen more than once but under ten times. The chain links TRBV11-3 to TRBJ2-1; a weak D match, TRBD1 (6 bases). The germline CDR1 and CDR2 sequences are SGHNT and YENEEA. Trimming pared 5 bases from V and 5 bases from J, leaving 19 bases between. The CDR3 is made up of 16 amino acids. CDR3 sequence reads: CASSHLTTGTDNEQFF. CDR3 in DNA: TGTGCCAGCAGCCATCTAACGACAGGTACGGACAATGAGCAGTTCTTC.

V usage is TRBV25-1 and J usage is TRBJ1-1, with D unclear. The V end was cut by 3 bases, the J end by 0 bases, with 11 bases between. Germline CDR1 reads MGHDK; CDR2 reads SYGVNS. This CDR3 is built from 15 residues. The chain's CDR3 is CASSDRPGVNTEAFF. DNA of the CDR3: TGTGCCAGCAGTGATCGTCCCGGAGTGAACACTGAAGCTTTCTTT. Full variable domain (missing parts from reference TRBV25-1 and TRBJ1-1): EADIYQTPRYLVIGTGKKITLECSQTMGHDKMYWYQQDPGMELHLIHYSYGVNSTEKGDLSSESTVSRIRTEHFPLTLESARPSHTSQYLCASSDRPGVNTEAFFGQGTRLTVV.

V gene TRBV4-1 combines with J gene TRBJ1-1; TRBD1 agrees at 9 bases. The CDR3 loop spans 17 amino acids. Germline V CDR1 and CDR2: MGHRA, YSYEKL. The J segment lost 4 bases and the V segment lost 1 base, leaving 10 bases of the junction unmatched. The CDR3 protein is CASSQAPWTGVATEAFF. CDR3 nucleotides: TGCGCCAGCAGCCAAGCCCCCTGGACAGGGGTGGCCACTGAAGCTTTCTTT.

This clonotype was observed many times. V gene TRBV6-2 or TRBV6-3 combines with J gene TRBJ2-5; D perhaps matches TRBD2 (6 bases). CDR3 size: 14 residues. Per germline, CDR1 MNHEY and CDR2 SVGEGT. V was clipped by 5 bases and J by 3 bases, with 13 bases between them. For the CDR3, the DNA is TGTGCCAGCAGTAACCGACTAGGCGAAGAGACCCAGTACTTC. It translates to CASSNRLGEETQYF.

This clonotype was seen more than once but under ten times. The V and J genes are TRBV6-5 and TRBJ2-2; tentatively, D is TRBD1 (5 bases). CDR3 length: 19 amino acids. V lost 5 bases to trimming and J lost 0 bases, with 22 bases between them. The germline V gene has CDR1 MNHEY and CDR2 SVGAGI. In nucleotides, the CDR3 is TGTGCCAGCAGTCAAGGGCGGTGGCCGGAGACAGCGAACACCGGGGAGCTGTTTTTT. Translation: CASSQGRWPETANTGELFF.

The chain has TRBV11-2 and TRBJ2-3; D not certain. This CDR3 comprises 15 residues. The germline gives CDR1 SGHAT, CDR2 FQNNGV. Trimming pared 1 base from V and 5 bases from J, leaving 13 bases between. In DNA, the CDR3 is TGTGCCAGCAGCTTAGTAATAGGGCTAGGAGATACGCAGTATTTT. Translated, it gives CASSLVIGLGDTQYF.

This clonotype was observed a single time. The CDR3 region has the DNA TGTGCCAGCAGTGAAGAACCCATGGGGCCCCTCGCAGATACGCAGTATTTT. This gives the protein CASSEEPMGPLADTQYF. The V call is TRBV6-1, the J call TRBJ2-3; tentative D call: TRBD1 (5 bases). CDR3 length equals 17 residues. V was trimmed by 1 base and J by 4 bases, leaving 18 bases between them. The V gene's germline CDR1 is MNHNS and CDR2 SASEGT.

This clonotype appeared a few times. The chain is built from TRBV6-5 and TRBJ2-2, with D unclear. V shed 2 bases and J shed 8 bases, with 12 bases lying between them. The CDR3 contains 14 residues. Germline CDR1 is MNHEY and CDR2 is SVGAGI. CDR3 sequence: CASSYLPGGGELFF. As DNA, the CDR3 is TGTGCCAGCAGTTACCTCCCAGGCGGAGGGGAGCTGTTTTTT.

The rearrangement links TRBV4-3 to TRBJ2-5, with a weak D call TRBD2 (5 bases). The length of the CDR3 is 16 residues. CDR1 is LGHNA, CDR2 YSLEER, per germline. V was shortened by 0 bases and J by 5 bases, with 16 bases between the two germline ends. The CDR3 DNA reads TGCGCCAGCAGCCAAGATCGTCGGGAACTGTGGGAGACCCAGTACTTC. This gives the protein CASSQDRRELWETQYF.

The chain employs TRBV4-1 and TRBJ2-7; possible D gene TRBD2, 5 bases. Germline CDR1 reads MGHRA; CDR2 reads YSYEKL. The CDR3 totals 13 residues. The germline V and J ends were trimmed by 4 bases and 7 bases, with 14 bases remaining between them. The CDR3 nucleotides are TGCGCCAGCAGCCTGACTTGGCCGGGAGAGCAGTACTTC. This translates into CASSLTWPGEQYF.

CDR3 in DNA: TGTGCCTGGAGAAGACAGGGGACTACCTACGAGCAGTACTTC. This encodes CAWRRQGTTYEQYF. V usage is TRBV30 and J usage is TRBJ2-7; maybe TRBD1 (8 bases). Germline-derived CDR1 and CDR2 are GTSNPN and SVGIG (reference sequence). V lost 3 bases and J lost 2, with 14 bases in between. This CDR3 contains 14 residues.

This clonotype was counted at least ten times. The V gene is TRBV7-9, the J gene TRBJ2-2; 10 nucleotides align to TRBD2. The germline V gene encodes CDR1 SEHNR and CDR2 FQNEAQ (reference sequence). Unmatched junction bases numbered 13, after V lost 6 bases and J lost 0 bases. The CDR3 length is 19 residues. The CDR3 spells CASSSPGLATATNTGELFF. CDR3 DNA sequence: TGTGCCAGCAGTTCCCCGGGACTAGCGACAGCCACGAACACCGGGGAGCTGTTTTTT.

This clonotype occurred a few times. This chain joins TRBV19 and TRBJ2-5; tentative D call: TRBD2 (7 bases). The germline CDR1 and CDR2 sequences are LNHDA and SQIVND (reference sequence). V gave up 10 bases and J gave up 2 bases, with 20 bases separating them. This CDR3 is 15 amino acids long. CDR3 loop: CATRDRGALQETQYF. The CDR3 DNA sequence: TGTGCCACCCGGGACCGGGGGGCACTACAAGAGACCCAGTACTTC.

The chain is built from TRBV10-3 and TRBJ1-6; no firm D call. Trimming cost V 4 bases and J 7 bases, with 14 bases left between them. The CDR3 sequence is 15 residues long. Germline V lookup: CDR1 ENHRY, CDR2 SYGVKD. The CDR3 spells CAISGPEVGNSPLHF. CDR3 coding DNA: TGTGCCATCAGTGGGCCAGAGGTAGGAAATTCACCCCTCCACTTT.

CDR3 sequence reads: CASSLGGQGYTGELFF. In DNA form, the CDR3 reads TGTGCCAGCAGCTTAGGAGGGCAGGGGTACACCGGGGAGCTGTTTTTT. This sequence joins TRBV7-9 and TRBJ2-2, with a weak D call TRBD1 (6 bases). The CDR3 covers 16 residues. Germline V gene lookup returns CDR1 SEHNR and CDR2 FQNEAQ (reference sequence). The germline V and J ends were trimmed by 1 base and 3 bases, with 12 bases remaining between them.